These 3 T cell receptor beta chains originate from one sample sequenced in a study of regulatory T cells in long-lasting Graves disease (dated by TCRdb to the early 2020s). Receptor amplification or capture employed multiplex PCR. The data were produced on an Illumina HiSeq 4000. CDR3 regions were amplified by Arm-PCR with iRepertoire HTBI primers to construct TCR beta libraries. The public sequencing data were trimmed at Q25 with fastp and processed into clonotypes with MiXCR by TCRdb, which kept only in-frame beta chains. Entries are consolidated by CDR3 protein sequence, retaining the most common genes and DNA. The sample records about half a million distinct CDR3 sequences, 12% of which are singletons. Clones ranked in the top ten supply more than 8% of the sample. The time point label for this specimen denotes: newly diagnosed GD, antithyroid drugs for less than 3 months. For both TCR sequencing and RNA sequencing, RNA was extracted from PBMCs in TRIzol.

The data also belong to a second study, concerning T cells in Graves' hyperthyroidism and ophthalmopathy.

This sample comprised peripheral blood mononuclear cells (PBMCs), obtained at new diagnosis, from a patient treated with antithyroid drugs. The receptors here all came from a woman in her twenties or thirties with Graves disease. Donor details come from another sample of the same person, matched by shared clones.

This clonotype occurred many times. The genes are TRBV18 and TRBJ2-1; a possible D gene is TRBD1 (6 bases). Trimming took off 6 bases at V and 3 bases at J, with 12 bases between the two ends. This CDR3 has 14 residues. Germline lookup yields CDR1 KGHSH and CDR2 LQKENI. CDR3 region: CASSPVGGYNEQFF. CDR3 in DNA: TGTGCCAGCTCCCCGGTAGGGGGCTACAATGAGCAGTTCTTC.

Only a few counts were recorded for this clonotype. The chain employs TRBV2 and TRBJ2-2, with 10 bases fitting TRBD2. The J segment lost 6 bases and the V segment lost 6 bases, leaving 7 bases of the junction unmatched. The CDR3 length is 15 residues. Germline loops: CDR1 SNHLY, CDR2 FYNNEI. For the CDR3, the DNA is TGTGCCAGCAGACCCAGCGGGAGGGCCGCCGGGGAGCTGTTTTTT. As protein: CASRPSGRAAGELFF.

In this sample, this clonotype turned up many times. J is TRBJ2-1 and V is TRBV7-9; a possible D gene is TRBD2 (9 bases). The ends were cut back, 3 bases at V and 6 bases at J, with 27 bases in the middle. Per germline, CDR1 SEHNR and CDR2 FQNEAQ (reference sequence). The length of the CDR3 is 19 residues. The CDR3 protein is CASSLRTGRREGLGNEQFF. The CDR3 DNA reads TGTGCCAGCAGCTTGCGGACAGGGAGGCGGGAGGGCCTCGGCAATGAGCAGTTCTTC.